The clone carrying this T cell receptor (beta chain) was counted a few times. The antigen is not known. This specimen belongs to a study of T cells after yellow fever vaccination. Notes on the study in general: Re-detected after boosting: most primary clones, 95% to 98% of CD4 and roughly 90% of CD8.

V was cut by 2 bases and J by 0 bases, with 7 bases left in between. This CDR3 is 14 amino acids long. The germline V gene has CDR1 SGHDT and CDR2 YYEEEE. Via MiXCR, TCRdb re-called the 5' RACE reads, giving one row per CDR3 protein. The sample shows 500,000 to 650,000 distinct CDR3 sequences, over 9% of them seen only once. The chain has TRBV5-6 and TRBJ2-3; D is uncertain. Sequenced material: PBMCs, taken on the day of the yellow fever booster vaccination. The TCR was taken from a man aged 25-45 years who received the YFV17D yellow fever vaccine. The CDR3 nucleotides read TGTGCCAGCAGCTTTGAACGTAGCACAGATACGCAGTATTTT. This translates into CASSFERSTDTQYF.